The TCR beta chain described here comes from a study of CD4 T cells in relation to SARS-CoV-2 and coronaviruses. Trimming took 4 bases from V and 0 from J, leaving 10 bases between them. The CDR3 has 15 residues. The germline V gene has CDR1 SGHVS and CDR2 FQNEAQ. Before the COVID-19 pandemic, during about 2011-2019, CD4+ T cells were taken from unexposed donors. Repertoires were generated with immunoSEQ multiplex PCR, while TCRdb's copy carries only in-frame clones and drops some. The table lists about 64,000 clones, approximately 94% of them singletons. The clonotype comes from a human donor in good health. What was sequenced was naive CD4+ T cells from PBMCs. The subset: naive CD4+ T cells isolated by negative enrichment. The chain joins TRBV7-8 to TRBJ2-1; D ambiguous. This chain's CDR3 is CASSWQVNSYNEQFF. The DNA for the CDR3 is TGTGCCAGCAGCTGGCAGGTAAACTCCTACAATGAGCAGTTCTTC.